This is a list of T cell receptor beta chains from one sample in a study of T-cell reconstitution after alpha-beta-depleted transplantation in children. In TCRdb, the PCR reads were re-called with MiXCR into one record per CDR3 protein. The sample has over 400,000 distinct CDR3 sequences, 43% seen once. The sample in question was PBMCs, obtained before TCRalphabeta/CD19-depleted stem cell transplant. Every receptor here comes from a girl aged 2 to 9 with aplastic anemia, due to receive a stem cell transplant. CDR3s include the opening cysteine and the closing phenylalanine or tryptophan. D genes are given only for firm matches. Expanded clones get a size class; other rows say once, few or many, or leave the size out.

J gene	clone size	V gene	D gene	CDR3 protein	CDR3 DNA
TRBJ1-4	many	TRBV7-8	TRBD1	CASSEGQGHEKLFF	TGTGCCAGCAGCGAAGGACAGGGGCATGAAAAACTGTTTTTT
TRBJ2-1	once	TRBV10-1	.	CASSDGPSGEHEQFF	TGCGCCAGCAGTGATGGGCCCTCCGGTGAGCATGAGCAGTTCTTC
TRBJ1-4	many	TRBV7-6	.	CASSLVAGWNEKLFF	TGTGCCAGCAGCTTAGTCGCAGGGTGGAACGAAAAACTGTTTTTT
TRBJ2-7	few	TRBV20-1	.	CSAFGASDYEQYF	TGCAGTGCCTTTGGTGCCTCCGACTACGAGCAGTACTTC
TRBJ2-3	.	TRBV30	.	CAWTIGSGSTDTQYF	TGTGCCTGGACTATTGGTAGCGGAAGCACAGATACGCAGTATTTT
TRBJ2-1	.	TRBV5-4	TRBD2	CASSPGTSGGWDEQFF	TGTGCCAGCAGCCCTGGGACTAGCGGGGGTTGGGATGAGCAGTTCTTC
TRBJ1-6	few	TRBV2	.	CASSETRADNSPLHF	TGTGCCAGCAGTGAAACCCGGGCAGATAATTCACCCCTCCACTTT
TRBJ1-1	.	TRBV20-1	.	CSAGGGPVNTEAFF	TGCAGTGCCGGCGGGGGACCTGTGAACACTGAAGCTTTCTTT
TRBJ1-1	.	TRBV10-3	TRBD1	CAIRDPTGENTEAFF	TGTGCCATCAGAGACCCGACAGGGGAGAACACTGAAGCTTTCTTT
TRBJ2-6	few	TRBV4-3	.	CASRKDGTGANVLTF	TGCGCCAGCAGGAAGGATGGGACTGGGGCCAACGTCCTGACTTTC
TRBJ2-1	.	TRBV29-1	TRBD2	CSACDSGSANEQFF	TGCAGCGCCTGTGATAGCGGGAGTGCAAATGAGCAGTTCTTC
TRBJ2-7	.	TRBV7-9	.	CASSLHFEQYF	TGTGCCAGCAGCTTACATTTCGAGCAGTACTTC
TRBJ2-1	.	TRBV20-1	TRBD2	CSANSGWTSGYNEQFF	TGCAGTGCGAACTCAGGATGGACTAGCGGGTACAATGAGCAGTTCTTC
TRBJ2-7	.	TRBV5-1	.	CASSLDGGNYEQYF	TGCGCCAGCAGCTTGGATGGCGGAAACTACGAGCAGTACTTC
TRBJ1-5	.	TRBV7-2	.	CASSLVGAQPQHF	TGTGCCAGCAGCTTAGTAGGTGCGCAGCCCCAGCATTTT
TRBJ1-1	many	TRBV15	.	CATSRDRQVNTEAFF	TGTGCCACCAGCAGAGATAGACAAGTTAACACTGAAGCTTTCTTT
TRBJ2-1	.	TRBV20-1	.	CSARPGVNEQFF	TGCAGTGCTAGACCCGGCGTCAATGAGCAGTTCTTC
TRBJ2-3	many	TRBV3-1	TRBD1	CASSQPTRGLGTDTQYF	TGTGCCAGCAGCCAACCCACCAGGGGGCTAGGGACAGATACGCAGTATTTT
TRBJ2-7	many	TRBV18	TRBD1	CASSPTGTVYEQYF	TGTGCCAGCTCACCTACCGGGACAGTGTACGAGCAGTACTTC
TRBJ2-5	few	TRBV12-3/TRBV12-4	.	CASSFDETQYF	TGTGCCAGCAGTTTCGATGAGACCCAGTACTTC
TRBJ1-1	few	TRBV11-2	.	CASGPPGPLFLNTEAFF	TGTGCCAGCGGCCCGCCGGGACCGTTATTTCTTAACACTGAAGCTTTCTTT
TRBJ2-3	many	TRBV24-1	.	CATSDFEGEKTDTQYF	TGTGCCACCAGTGATTTCGAGGGTGAAAAAACAGATACGCAGTATTTT
TRBJ1-2	few	TRBV15	.	CATSSRRGAGYTF	TGTGCCACCAGCAGCCGGAGAGGAGCTGGCTACACCTTC
TRBJ2-3	.	TRBV10-3	.	CAIRAQGLLQDTQYF	TGTGCCATCAGGGCACAGGGATTACTGCAGGATACGCAGTATTTT
TRBJ1-4	many	TRBV5-1	.	CASSFKARGEEKLFF	TGCGCCAGCAGCTTTAAAGCCAGGGGTGAGGAAAAACTGTTTTTT
TRBJ2-7	many	TRBV7-2	TRBD1	CASSSDRSYEQYF	TGTGCCAGCAGCTCGGACAGGTCCTACGAGCAGTACTTC
TRBJ2-5	.	TRBV7-9	.	CASTVGSLDSQETQYF	TGTGCCAGCACCGTGGGTTCGCTGGACTCACAAGAGACCCAGTACTTC
TRBJ2-3	.	TRBV24-1	.	CATSDSGRLGDTQYF	TGTGCCACCAGTGATTCAGGTCGACTAGGAGATACGCAGTATTTT
TRBJ1-2	.	TRBV7-8	TRBD1	CASSQGSGTGGSGGYTF	TGTGCCAGCAGCCAAGGGTCCGGGACAGGGGGTTCGGGTGGCTACACCTTC
TRBJ2-2	many	TRBV5-1	TRBD2	CARLAETTGELFF	TGCGCCAGACTAGCGGAAACCACCGGGGAGCTGTTTTTT
TRBJ1-2	.	TRBV5-1	.	CASSEVGGRDGYTF	TGCGCCAGCAGCGAGGTCGGGGGGCGCGACGGCTACACCTTC
TRBJ1-1	.	TRBV30	.	CAWSRVNTEAFF	TGTGCCTGGAGTCGAGTGAACACTGAAGCTTTCTTT
TRBJ2-7	few	TRBV5-5	.	CASSLADTVPVSYEQYF	TGTGCCAGCAGCTTGGCGGACACCGTACCAGTCTCCTACGAGCAGTACTTC
TRBJ2-1	.	TRBV12-3/TRBV12-4	TRBD2	CASRRGGVYEQFF	TGTGCCAGCAGGCGGGGGGGCGTCTATGAGCAGTTCTTC
TRBJ2-1	few	TRBV19	.	CASSIPIGGTIYNEQFF	TGTGCCAGTAGTATACCAATAGGGGGAACGATCTACAATGAGCAGTTCTTC
TRBJ2-1	.	TRBV11-2	TRBD2	CASSLPASGNNEQFF	TGTGCCAGCAGCCTACCGGCTAGCGGAAACAATGAGCAGTTCTTC
TRBJ1-1	.	TRBV10-3	.	CAISEVSGLNTEAFF	TGTGCCATCAGTGAAGTCAGCGGGTTGAACACTGAAGCTTTCTTT
TRBJ1-4	.	TRBV5-1	.	CASSVGQSNEKLFF	TGCGCCAGCAGCGTGGGACAATCTAATGAAAAACTGTTTTTT
TRBJ2-3	.	TRBV20-1	TRBD2	CSARLSGETDTQYF	TGCAGTGCTAGGCTTAGCGGGGAAACAGATACGCAGTATTTT
TRBJ2-1	many	TRBV20-1	.	CSARGGADEQFF	TGCAGTGCTAGAGGTGGAGCCGATGAGCAGTTCTTC
TRBJ2-7	.	TRBV7-2	TRBD2	CASSLSAGEAYEQYF	TGTGCCAGCAGCTTAAGTGCGGGAGAAGCCTACGAGCAGTACTTC
TRBJ2-1	few	TRBV7-9	.	CASSLEALLF	TGTGCCAGCAGCTTAGAGGCGTTACTCTTC
TRBJ1-4	.	TRBV20-1	.	CSAIIAGKGIEKLFF	TGCAGTGCTATAATTGCAGGGAAGGGTATTGAAAAACTGTTTTTT
TRBJ2-5	.	TRBV20-1	TRBD2	CSASSGRVETQYF	TGCAGTGCTAGTTCCGGGAGGGTCGAGACCCAGTACTTC
TRBJ1-1	.	TRBV11-2	.	CASSHGTPRGITEAFF	TGTGCCAGCAGCCACGGGACACCGAGGGGGATCACTGAAGCTTTCTTT
TRBJ2-6	.	TRBV7-2	TRBD1	CASSLHRGRANVLTF	TGTGCCAGCAGCTTACACAGGGGGCGGGCCAACGTCCTGACTTTC
TRBJ2-4	many	TRBV6-2/TRBV6-3	.	CASSYSQLGQYF	TGTGCCAGCAGTTACTCACAGCTCGGGCAGTACTTC